The text below deals with one TCR beta chain. V gave up 0 bases and J gave up 4 bases, with 6 bases separating them. Germline-derived CDR1 and CDR2 are SGHAT and FQNNGV. The CDR3 loop spans 13 amino acids. This sample was included in a study of blood T cell repertoires in COVID-19. Study context: Collection of acute and convalescent COVID-19 samples took place in the United States, Italy and Spain. Sources were T cells, B-cell-depleted T cells, or PBMCs; the material itself was cDNA or gDNA.

As originally analysed: Quantification of nucleated cells was approximated via reference gene primer amplification. Using immunoSEQ multiplex PCR, the repertoire was profiled, and TCRdb retains in-frame clones only, with some absent. V and J calls plus clone size are reproduced from that table; the DNA served to infer D and trimming. The data hold tens of thousands of clones, with around 82% observed a single time. The chain combines TRBV11-2 with TRBJ1-2, with D uncertain. The sample comprised peripheral blood. This TCR was sampled from a man aged 40-55 years with acute or convalescent COVID-19. DNA for the CDR3: TGTGCCAGCAGCTTAGAATCGGGCTATGGCTACACCTTC. Its protein product is CASSLESGYGYTF.